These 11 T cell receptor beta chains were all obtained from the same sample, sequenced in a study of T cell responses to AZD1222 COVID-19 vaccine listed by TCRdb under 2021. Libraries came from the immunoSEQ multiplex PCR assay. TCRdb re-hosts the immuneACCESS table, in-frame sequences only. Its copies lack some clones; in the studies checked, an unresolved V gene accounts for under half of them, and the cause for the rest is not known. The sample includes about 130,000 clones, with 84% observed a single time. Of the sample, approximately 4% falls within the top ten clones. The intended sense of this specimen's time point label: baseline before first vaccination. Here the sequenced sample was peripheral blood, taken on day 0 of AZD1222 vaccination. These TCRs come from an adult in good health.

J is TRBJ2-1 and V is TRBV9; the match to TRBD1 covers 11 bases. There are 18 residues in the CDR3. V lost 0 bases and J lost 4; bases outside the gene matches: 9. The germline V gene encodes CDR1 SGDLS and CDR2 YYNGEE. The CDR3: CASSVGGAGTGGYNEQFF. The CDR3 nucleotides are TGTGCCAGCAGCGTAGGCGGCGCCGGGACAGGGGGATACAATGAGCAGTTCTTC. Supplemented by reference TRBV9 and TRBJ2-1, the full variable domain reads DSGVTQTPKHLITATGQRVTLRCSPRSGDLSVYWYQQSLDQGLQFLIQYYNGEERAKGNILERFSAQQFPDLHSELNLSSLELGDSALYFCASSVGGAGTGGYNEQFFGPGTRLTVL.

CDR3 nucleotide sequence: TGTGCCTCCACGGGCGGGAGGGTCTACGAGCAGTACTTC. Translation: CASTGGRVYEQYF. The gene calls are TRBV30 and TRBJ2-7; 9 nucleotides align to TRBD2. Germline lookup yields CDR1 GTSNPN and CDR2 SVGIG (reference sequence). This CDR3 has 13 amino acids. Trimming cost V 7 bases and J 3 bases; bases outside gene matches: 7.

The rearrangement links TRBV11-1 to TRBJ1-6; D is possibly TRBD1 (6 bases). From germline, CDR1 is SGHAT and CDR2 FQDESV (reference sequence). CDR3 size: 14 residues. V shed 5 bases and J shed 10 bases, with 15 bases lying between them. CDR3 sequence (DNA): TGTGCCAGCAGCCGGGCGGGGGCAGGGTCACCCCTCCACTTT. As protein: CASSRAGAGSPLHF.

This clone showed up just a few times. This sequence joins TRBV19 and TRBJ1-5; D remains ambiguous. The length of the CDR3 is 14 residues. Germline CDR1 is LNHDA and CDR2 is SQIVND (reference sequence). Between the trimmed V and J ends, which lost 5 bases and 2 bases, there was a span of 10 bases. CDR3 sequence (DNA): TGTGCCAGTAGTCCGGGTGCTGGCAATCAGCCCCAGCATTTT. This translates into CASSPGAGNQPQHF.

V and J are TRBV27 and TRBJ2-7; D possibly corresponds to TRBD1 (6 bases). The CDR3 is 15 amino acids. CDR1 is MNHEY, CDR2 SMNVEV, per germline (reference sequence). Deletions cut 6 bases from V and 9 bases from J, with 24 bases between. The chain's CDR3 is CASSSIEGVRFGQYF. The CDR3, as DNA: TGTGCCAGCAGCTCTATCGAGGGGGTACGATTCGGGCAGTACTTC.

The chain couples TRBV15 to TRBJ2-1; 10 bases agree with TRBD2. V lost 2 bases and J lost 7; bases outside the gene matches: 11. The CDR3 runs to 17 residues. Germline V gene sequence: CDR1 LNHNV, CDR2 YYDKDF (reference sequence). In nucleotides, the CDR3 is TGTGCCACCAGCAGACTCCCCCGGACTAGCGGAACGAATGAGCAGTTCTTC. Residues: CATSRLPRTSGTNEQFF.

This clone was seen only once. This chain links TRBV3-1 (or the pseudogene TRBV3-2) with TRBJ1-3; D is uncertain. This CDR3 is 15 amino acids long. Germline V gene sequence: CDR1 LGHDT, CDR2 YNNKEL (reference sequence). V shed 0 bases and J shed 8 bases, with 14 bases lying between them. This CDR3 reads CASSQDSGVRDTIYF. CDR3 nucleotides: TGTGCCAGCAGCCAAGACTCTGGGGTTAGGGACACCATATATTTT.

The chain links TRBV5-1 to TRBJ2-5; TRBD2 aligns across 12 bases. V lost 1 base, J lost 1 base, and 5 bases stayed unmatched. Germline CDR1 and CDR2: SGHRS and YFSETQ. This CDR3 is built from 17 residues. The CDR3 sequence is CASSLRLAGGFQETQYF. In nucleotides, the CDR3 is TGCGCCAGCAGCTTGCGTCTAGCGGGGGGGTTCCAAGAGACCCAGTACTTC.

DNA for the CDR3: TGTGCCAGCAATACAGGGTTAGAGACCCAGTACTTC. Amino acids: CASNTGLETQYF. The chain employs TRBV2 and TRBJ2-5, with a possible D match to TRBD1 (6 bases). CDR3 length equals 12 residues. V was cut by 7 bases and J by 4 bases, with 10 bases left in between. Germline V gene sequence: CDR1 SNHLY, CDR2 FYNNEI. The variable domain in full, with the rest retrieved from reference TRBV2 and TRBJ2-5, is EPEVTQTPSHQVTQMGQEVILRCVPISNHLYFYWYRQILGQKVEFLVSFYNNEISEKSEIFDDQFSVERPDGSNFTLKIRSTKLEDSAMYFCASNTGLETQYFGPGTRLLVL.

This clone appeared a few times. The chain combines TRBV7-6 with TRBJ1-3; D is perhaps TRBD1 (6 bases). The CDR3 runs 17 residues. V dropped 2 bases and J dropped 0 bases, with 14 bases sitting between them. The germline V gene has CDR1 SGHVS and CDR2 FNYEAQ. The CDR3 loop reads CASSLIQGTNSGNTIYF. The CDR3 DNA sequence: TGTGCCAGCAGCTTAATACAGGGAACTAACTCTGGAAACACCATATATTTT.

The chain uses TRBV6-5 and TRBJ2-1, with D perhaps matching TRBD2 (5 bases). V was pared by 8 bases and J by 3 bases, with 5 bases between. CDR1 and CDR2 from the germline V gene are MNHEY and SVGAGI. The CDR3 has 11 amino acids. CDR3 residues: CASRDYNEQFF. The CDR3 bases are TGTGCCAGCCGGGACTACAATGAGCAGTTCTTC.